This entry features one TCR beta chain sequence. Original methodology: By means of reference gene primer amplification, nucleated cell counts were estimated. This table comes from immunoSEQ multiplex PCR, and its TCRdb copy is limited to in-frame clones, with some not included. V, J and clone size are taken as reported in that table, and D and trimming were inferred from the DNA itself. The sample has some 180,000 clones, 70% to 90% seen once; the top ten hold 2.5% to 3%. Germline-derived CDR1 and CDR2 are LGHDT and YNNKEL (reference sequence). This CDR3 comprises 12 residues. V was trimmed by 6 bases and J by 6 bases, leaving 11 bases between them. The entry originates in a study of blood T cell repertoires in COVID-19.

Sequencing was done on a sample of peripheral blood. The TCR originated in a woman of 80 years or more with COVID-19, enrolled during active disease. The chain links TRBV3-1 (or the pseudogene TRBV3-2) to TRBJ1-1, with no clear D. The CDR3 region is CASSQSGSEAFF. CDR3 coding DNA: TGTGCCAGCAGTCAATCGGGATCTGAAGCTTTCTTT.